This T cell receptor beta chain was identified during a study of blood T cell repertoires in COVID-19. Study-level background: The United States, Italy and Spain provided the acute and convalescent COVID-19 samples. T cells, B-cell-depleted T cells, or PBMCs supplied cDNA or gDNA.

In the original processing: Cell counts per sample came from amplifying reference gene primers. Sequenced by immunoSEQ multiplex PCR; TCRdb stores in-frame clones only, minus some. That table furnishes V, J and clone size, whereas the DNA furnished D and trimming. The sample holds over 130,000 clones, 88% seen once. This CDR3 is built from 11 residues. V lost 6 bases and J lost 6, with 11 bases in between. Germline loops: CDR1 DFQATT, CDR2 SNEGSKA (reference sequence). Sequencing input: peripheral blood. J is TRBJ1-2 and V is TRBV20-1; tentative D call: TRBD1 (6 bases). This receptor was identified in a human donor in a cohort sampled during active COVID-19. The CDR3 DNA reads TGCAGTGCCCTCGAGGGGGATGGCTACACCTTC. It codes for CSALEGDGYTF.